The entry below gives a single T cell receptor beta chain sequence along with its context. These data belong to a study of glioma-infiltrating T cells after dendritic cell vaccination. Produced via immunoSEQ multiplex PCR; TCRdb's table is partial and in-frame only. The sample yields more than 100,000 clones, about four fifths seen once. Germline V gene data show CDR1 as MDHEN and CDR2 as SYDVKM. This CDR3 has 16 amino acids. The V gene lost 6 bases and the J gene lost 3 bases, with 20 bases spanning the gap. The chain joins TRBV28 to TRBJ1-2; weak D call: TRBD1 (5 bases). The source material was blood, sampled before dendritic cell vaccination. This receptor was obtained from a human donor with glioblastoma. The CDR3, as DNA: TGTGCCAGCAGCAAAGGGGTCGGAGAGGCCTACTATGGCTACACCTTC. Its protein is CASSKGVGEAYYGYTF.